The next 20 T cell receptor beta chains were all read from a single sample in a study of metastatic and nonmetastatic thyroid tumors. Prior to thyroid surgery, none of the patients had received any treatment. With MiXCR, TCRdb called clones anew from the PCR reads. The sample consists of about 85,000 clones, around 9.1% of them appearing once. The sample consisted of blood. The source is a female donor with papillary thyroid cancer or a benign thyroid nodule (not recorded which). Some clones in this sample may be carry-over from other donors' samples.

This clone was counted ten times or more. The chain carries TRBV5-1 and TRBJ2-2; 10 bases agree with TRBD1. This CDR3 comprises 14 residues. Trimming removed 3 bases from V and 9 bases from J; junction bases left unmatched: 5. CDR1 and CDR2 from the germline V gene are SGHRS and YFSETQ. The CDR3 protein is CASSSGQGGRELFF. The CDR3 coding sequence is TGCGCCAGCAGCTCCGGACAGGGGGGCAGGGAGCTGTTTTTT. The full variable domain, in which reference TRBV5-1 and TRBJ2-2 provide the parts outside the CDR3, is KAGVTQTPRYLIKTRGQQVTLSCSPISGHRSVSWYQQTPGQGLQFLFEYFSETQRNKGNFPGRFSGRQFSNSRSEMNVSTLELGDSALYLCASSSGQGGRELFFGEGSRLTVL.

Many counts were recorded for this clone. V is TRBV12-3 or TRBV12-4 and J is TRBJ2-1, with D perhaps TRBD1 or TRBD2 (6 bases each). V lost 3 bases and J 7 bases, leaving 10 bases between the germline ends. The CDR3 is made up of 13 amino acids. The CDR3: CASSFGGLNEQFF. The CDR3 DNA reads as TGTGCCAGCAGTTTTGGGGGGCTGAATGAGCAGTTCTTC.

This clone appeared many times. The rearrangement links TRBV5-1 to TRBJ1-4; 8 bases fit TRBD1. In germline, CDR1 is SGHRS, CDR2 YFSETQ. This CDR3 is 13 amino acids long. The J segment lost 8 bases and the V segment lost 0 bases, leaving 0 bases of the junction unmatched. The CDR3 sequence is CASSLGDREKLFF. The CDR3 DNA reads as TGCGCCAGCAGCTTGGGGGACAGGGAAAAACTGTTTTTT.

Ten or more counts support this clone. The gene calls are TRBV14 and TRBJ1-4; D remains ambiguous. V lost 4 bases, J lost 4 bases, and 7 bases lay in between. This CDR3 contains 13 residues. CDR1 SGHDN and CDR2 FVKESK come from the germline V gene. In DNA form, the CDR3 reads TGTGCCAGCAGCCGAAGGCATAATGAAAAACTGTTTTTT. This gives the protein CASSRRHNEKLFF.

At least ten counts were recorded for this clone. The J gene is TRBJ2-5, the V gene TRBV10-3; D is unclear. Germline-derived CDR1 and CDR2 are ENHRY and SYGVKD. The CDR3 runs 13 residues. The V end was cut by 4 bases, the J end by 3 bases, with 9 bases between. The CDR3 loop reads CAISVGPEETQYF. CDR3 nucleotides: TGTGCCATCAGTGTAGGACCCGAAGAGACCCAGTACTTC.

This clone was observed at least ten times. V and J are TRBV19 and TRBJ1-5, with 7 bases aligning to TRBD1. CDR1 is LNHDA, CDR2 SQIVND, per germline (reference sequence). V shed 3 bases and J 0 bases; nucleotides not matched to a gene: 5. The CDR3 covers 16 residues. The CDR3 loop is CASSIRGGFSNQPQHF. The CDR3 coding sequence is TGTGCCAGTAGTATTAGAGGGGGCTTTAGCAATCAGCCCCAGCATTTT.

This clone occurred many times. The chain carries TRBV6-1 and TRBJ1-1, with D possibly matching TRBD1 (5 bases). The CDR3 contains 12 residues. V lost 6 bases and J 7 bases, leaving 12 bases between the germline ends. The V gene's germline CDR1 is MNHNS and CDR2 SASEGT. Here the CDR3 reads CASRGVKGEAFF. CDR3 DNA: TGTGCCAGCAGGGGGGTTAAGGGTGAAGCTTTCTTT.

This clone has a count of ten or more. The CDR3 reads CASSSQGSAFF. CDR3 bases: TGTGCCAGCAGTTCACAGGGCTCAGCTTTCTTT. This chain links TRBV6-1 with TRBJ1-1; tentatively, D is TRBD1 (6 bases). Germline lookup yields CDR1 MNHNS and CDR2 SASEGT. The CDR3 totals 11 residues. V was pared by 5 bases and J by 10 bases, with 11 bases between.

This clone was detected a few times. Since a much larger clone is just one base distant, this may be a read error. Other nucleotide sequences in the sample specify the same CDR3. This rearrangement joins TRBV5-1 to TRBJ2-5; 7 nucleotides match TRBD2. The CDR3 has 14 residues. V shed 4 bases, J shed 5 bases, and the junction held 8 bases outside the gene matches. Germline CDR1 is SGHRS and CDR2 is YFSETQ. CDR3 in amino acids: CASSRSGTEETQYF. DNA of the CDR3: TGCGCCAGCAGCCGAAGCGGGACCGAGGAGACCCAGTACTTC. The full variable domain, completed using reference TRBV5-1 and TRBJ2-5, is KAGVTQTPRYLIKTRGQQVTLSCSPISGHRSVSWYQQTPGQGLQFLFEYFSETQRNKGNFPGRFSGRQFSNSRSEMNVSTLELGDSALYLCASSRSGTEETQYFGPGTRLLVL.

This clone has a count of ten or more. The J gene is TRBJ2-5, the V gene TRBV9; 9 bases map to TRBD1. Losses at the gene ends were 3 bases for V and 3 bases for J; bases not matched to a gene: 0. Germline-derived CDR1 and CDR2 are SGDLS and YYNGEE. The CDR3 length is 13 residues. The CDR3 sequence is CASSGTGEETQYF. In DNA, the CDR3 is TGTGCCAGCAGCGGGACAGGGGAAGAGACCCAGTACTTC.

This clone was recorded many times. The same CDR3 is also encoded by other DNA sequences in this sample. This sequence joins TRBV27 and TRBJ2-3, with 12 bases aligning to TRBD2. Germline assignment: CDR1 MNHEY and CDR2 SMNVEV (reference sequence). V gave up 4 bases and J gave up 1 base; unmatched junction bases: 3. The CDR3 is 16 residues long. The CDR3 sequence is CASSSRLAGGTDTQYF. In DNA, the CDR3 is TGTGCCAGCAGTTCCCGACTAGCGGGGGGCACAGATACGCAGTATTTT.

In its sample, this clone was seen many times. The CDR3 DNA follows: TGCGCCAGCAGCTTGGGGGTTAGCGGGGGAGCTAGCACAGATACGCAGTATTTT. Residues: CASSLGVSGGASTDTQYF. V and J are TRBV5-1 and TRBJ2-3; TRBD2 matches at 9 bases. With 0 bases clipped from V and 0 bases from J, the junction kept 8 bases outside the gene matches. Germline V gene sequence: CDR1 SGHRS, CDR2 YFSETQ. The length of the CDR3 is 18 residues.

In DNA, the CDR3 is TGTGCCAGCAGCTTAGGAACTGCGGAGGGCCGGGGTGAGCAGTACTTC. It codes for CASSLGTAEGRGEQYF. The chain is built from TRBV11-2 and TRBJ2-7, with D possibly being TRBD2 (6 bases). V lost 1 base and J lost 7, with 20 bases in between. The CDR3 length is 16 residues. Germline CDR1 and CDR2: SGHAT and FQNNGV.

This clone was detected ten times or more. The chain links TRBV6-2 or TRBV6-3 to TRBJ2-3; D remains ambiguous. Germline assignment: CDR1 MNHEY and CDR2 SVGEGT. The ends were cut back, 4 bases at V and 2 bases at J, with 7 bases in the middle. This CDR3 comprises 13 residues. The CDR3 DNA reads TGTGCCAGCAGTTGGCCTACCACAGATACGCAGTATTTT. Translated, it gives CASSWPTTDTQYF.

This clone came up many times. This chain links TRBV3-1 with TRBJ2-5, with 9 positions matching TRBD2. V gave up 4 bases and J gave up 7 bases; unmatched junction bases: 22. Germline V gives CDR1 LGHDT, CDR2 YNNKEL (reference sequence). CDR3 length equals 19 residues. CDR3 bases: TGTGCCAGCAGCCCCCGAACTGGCGGGGGGGCTATACGGTACGGGACCCAGTACTTC. Protein product: CASSPRTGGGAIRYGTQYF.

This clone was counted many times. This chain joins TRBV11-2 and TRBJ2-3; TRBD2 agrees at 7 bases. Per germline, CDR1 SGHAT and CDR2 FQNNGV. There are 15 residues in the CDR3. V shed 5 bases and J 4 bases; nucleotides not matched to a gene: 9. The CDR3 DNA follows: TGTGCCAGCAGCCCGAATGGGGGGGGAGCAGATACGCAGTATTTT. This encodes CASSPNGGGADTQYF.

This clone has only a few counts. The gene calls are TRBV7-9 and TRBJ2-7; D possibly uses TRBD1 or TRBD2 (5 bases each). The CDR3 consists of 13 residues. Germline values: CDR1 SEHNR, CDR2 FQNEAQ (reference sequence). V lost 5 bases, J lost 2 bases, and 10 bases lay in between. The CDR3 loop is CASSGDPAYEQYF. As DNA, the CDR3 is TGTGCCAGCAGCGGGGACCCAGCCTACGAGCAGTACTTC.

This clone has a count of ten or more. The V and J genes are TRBV27 and TRBJ1-1; weak D call: TRBD1 (5 bases). CDR3 length equals 13 residues. The V end lost 2 bases, the J end lost 6 bases, and 10 bases lay between the germline ends. CDR1 and CDR2 (germline): MNHEY, SMNVEV (reference sequence). CDR3 sequence: CASSLLGGAEAFF. The DNA for the CDR3 is TGTGCCAGCAGTTTACTAGGAGGGGCTGAAGCTTTCTTT.

This clone was seen repeatedly, ten times or more. V usage is TRBV20-1 and J usage is TRBJ2-1; D perhaps matches TRBD2 (6 bases). The ends were cut back, 0 bases at V and 15 bases at J, with 21 bases in the middle. The CDR3 totals 14 residues. Germline CDR1 reads DFQATT; CDR2 reads SNEGSKA (reference sequence). As DNA, the CDR3 is TGCAGTGCTAGAGAAGGGGCGAGTCCACTAGCCATGTTCTTC. Residues: CSAREGASPLAMFF.

Worth noting for this clone: A read error is possible here, since a much larger clone lies one base away. This sample also contains other DNA sequences that code for the same CDR3. For the CDR3, the DNA is TGTGCCAGCAGCGTCAGGGTCGGGAGCACAGATACGCAGTATTTT. This translates into CASSVRVGSTDTQYF. J is TRBJ2-3 and V is TRBV9, with a weak D call TRBD1 (5 bases). The germline CDR1 and CDR2 sequences are SGDLS and YYNGEE. V was shortened by 2 bases and J by 0 bases, with 10 bases between the two germline ends. CDR3 length equals 15 residues.